The next 3 T cell receptor beta chains were all read from a single sample in a study of blood T cell repertoires in COVID-19. Using immunoSEQ multiplex PCR, the repertoire was profiled, and TCRdb retains in-frame clones only, with some absent. Of some 140,000 clones in the sample, around nine tenths are singletons; the top ten hold roughly 2.1%. Sequencing input: peripheral blood. These receptor sequences come from a man between 65 and 80 years old with active COVID-19.

V is TRBV5-6 and J is TRBJ1-5, with D maybe TRBD1 (6 bases). CDR1 is SGHDT and CDR2 is YYEEEE in the germline V gene. CDR3 length: 18 residues. Trimming stripped 7 bases from V and 6 bases from J, with 29 bases between. CDR3 loop: CASSWGGATTPGRQPQHF. As DNA, the CDR3 is TGTGCCAGCTCCTGGGGGGGGGCCACCACACCAGGGCGTCAGCCCCAGCATTTT.

The chain joins TRBV23-1 to TRBJ2-7; tentatively, D is TRBD2 (7 bases). Being an ORF, TRBV23-1 has a function that is uncertain. V lost 0 bases, J lost 5 bases, and 11 bases lay in between. The CDR3 spans 14 residues. CDR3 in DNA: TGCGCCAGCAGTCAATCCGCGGGGGCGAACGAGCAGTACTTC. Its protein product is CASSQSAGANEQYF.

V gene TRBV2 combines with J gene TRBJ1-2; TRBD1 aligns across 9 bases. The CDR3 is made up of 15 amino acids. The germline CDR1 and CDR2 sequences are SNHLY and FYNNEI. V was pared by 5 bases and J by 8 bases, with 12 bases of the junction left unmatched. In DNA, the CDR3 is TGTGCCAGCAGTTTCACCGGGACAGGGTATGAAGGCTACACCTTC. Protein product: CASSFTGTGYEGYTF.